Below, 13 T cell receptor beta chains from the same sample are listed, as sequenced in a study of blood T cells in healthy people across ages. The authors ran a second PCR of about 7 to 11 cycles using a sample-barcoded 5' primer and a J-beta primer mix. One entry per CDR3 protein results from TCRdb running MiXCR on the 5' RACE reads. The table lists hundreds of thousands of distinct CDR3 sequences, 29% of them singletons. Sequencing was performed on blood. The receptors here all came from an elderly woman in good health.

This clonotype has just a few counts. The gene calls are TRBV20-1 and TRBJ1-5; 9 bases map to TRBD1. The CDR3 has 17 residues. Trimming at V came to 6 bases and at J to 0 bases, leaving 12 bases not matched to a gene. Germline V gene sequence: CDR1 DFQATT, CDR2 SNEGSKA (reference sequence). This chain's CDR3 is CSATGTGHPHSNQPQHF. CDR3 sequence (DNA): TGCAGTGCCACCGGGACAGGGCACCCACATAGCAATCAGCCCCAGCATTTT.

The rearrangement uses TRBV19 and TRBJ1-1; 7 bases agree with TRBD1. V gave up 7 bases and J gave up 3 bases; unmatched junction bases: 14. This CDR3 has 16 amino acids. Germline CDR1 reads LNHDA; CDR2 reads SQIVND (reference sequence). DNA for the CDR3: TGTGCCAGTACTTCCCAAAGACAGGGAGGGCACACTGAAGCTTTCTTT. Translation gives CASTSQRQGGHTEAFF.

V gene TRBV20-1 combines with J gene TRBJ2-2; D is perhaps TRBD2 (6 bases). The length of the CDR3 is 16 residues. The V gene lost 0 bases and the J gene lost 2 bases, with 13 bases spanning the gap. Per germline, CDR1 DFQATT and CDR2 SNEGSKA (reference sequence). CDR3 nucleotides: TGCAGTGCTAGAGATGGAGGGGCCCTAAACACCGGGGAGCTGTTTTTT. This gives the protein CSARDGGALNTGELFF.

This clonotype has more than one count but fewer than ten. CDR3 sequence reads: CASSRTGANTGELFF. The CDR3 DNA reads as TGTGCCAGCTCCCGGACAGGGGCGAACACCGGGGAGCTGTTTTTT. V is TRBV18 and J is TRBJ2-2, with 9 bases aligning to TRBD1. The CDR3 totals 15 residues. After removal of 6 bases from V and 0 bases from J, the junction contained 2 bases not matched to a gene. CDR1 is KGHSH, CDR2 LQKENI, per germline.

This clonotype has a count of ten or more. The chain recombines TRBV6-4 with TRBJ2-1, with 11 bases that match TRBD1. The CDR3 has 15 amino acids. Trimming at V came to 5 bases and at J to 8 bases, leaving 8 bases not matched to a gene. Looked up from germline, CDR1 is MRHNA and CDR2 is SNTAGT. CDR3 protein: CASSPRDRGKYEQFF. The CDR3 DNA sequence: TGTGCCAGCAGTCCCCGGGACAGGGGGAAGTATGAGCAGTTCTTC.

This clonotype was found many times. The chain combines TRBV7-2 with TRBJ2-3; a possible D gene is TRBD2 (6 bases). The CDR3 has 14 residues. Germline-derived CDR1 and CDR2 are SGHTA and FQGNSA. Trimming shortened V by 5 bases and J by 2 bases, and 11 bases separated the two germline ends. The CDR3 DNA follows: TGTGCCAGCAGCCCGGGACTGAACACAGATACGCAGTATTTT. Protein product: CASSPGLNTDTQYF.

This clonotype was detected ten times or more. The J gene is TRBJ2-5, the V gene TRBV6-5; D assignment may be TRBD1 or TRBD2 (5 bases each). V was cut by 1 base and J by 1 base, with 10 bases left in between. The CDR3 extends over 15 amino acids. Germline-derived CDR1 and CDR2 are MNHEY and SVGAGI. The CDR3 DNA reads TGTGCCAGCAGTTACTGGAACGGGGCCCAAGAGACCCAGTACTTC. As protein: CASSYWNGAQETQYF.

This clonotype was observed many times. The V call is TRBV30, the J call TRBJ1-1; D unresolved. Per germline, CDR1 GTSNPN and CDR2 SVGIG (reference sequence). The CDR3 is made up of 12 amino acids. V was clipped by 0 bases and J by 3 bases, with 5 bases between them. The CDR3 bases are TGTGCCTGGAGTGTGGGGTACACTGAAGCTTTCTTT. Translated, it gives CAWSVGYTEAFF.

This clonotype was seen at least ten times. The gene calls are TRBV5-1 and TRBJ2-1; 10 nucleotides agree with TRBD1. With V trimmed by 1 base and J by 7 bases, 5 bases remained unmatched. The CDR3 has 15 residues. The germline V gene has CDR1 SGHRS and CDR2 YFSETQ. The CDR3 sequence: CASSLSWDRGNEQFF. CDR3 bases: TGCGCCAGCAGCTTGTCGTGGGACAGGGGAAATGAGCAGTTCTTC.

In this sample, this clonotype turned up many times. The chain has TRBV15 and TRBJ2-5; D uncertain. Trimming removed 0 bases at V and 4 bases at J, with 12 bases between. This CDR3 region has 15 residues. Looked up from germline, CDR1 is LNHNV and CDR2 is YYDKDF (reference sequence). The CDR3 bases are TGTGCCACCAGCAGAGATTCGGGTCGCGGAGAGACCCAGTACTTC. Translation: CATSRDSGRGETQYF. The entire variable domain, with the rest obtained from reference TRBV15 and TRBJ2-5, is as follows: DAMVIQNPRYQVTQFGKPVTLSCSQTLNHNVMYWYQQKSSQAPKLLFHYYDKDFNNEADTPDNFQSRRPNTSFCFLDIRSPGLGDTAMYLCATSRDSGRGETQYFGPGTRLLVL.

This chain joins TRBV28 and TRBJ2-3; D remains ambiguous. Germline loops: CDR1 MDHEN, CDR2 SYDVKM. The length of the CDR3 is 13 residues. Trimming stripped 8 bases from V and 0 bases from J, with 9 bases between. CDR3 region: CASGLASTDTQYF. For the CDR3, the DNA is TGTGCCAGCGGGCTCGCTAGCACAGATACGCAGTATTTT.

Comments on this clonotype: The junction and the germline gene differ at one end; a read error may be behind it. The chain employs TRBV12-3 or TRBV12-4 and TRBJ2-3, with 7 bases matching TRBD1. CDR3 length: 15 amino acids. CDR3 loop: CASRHRGWSTDAQYF. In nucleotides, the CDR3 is TGTGCCAGCAGACACAGGGGATGGAGCACAGATGCGCAGTATTTT.

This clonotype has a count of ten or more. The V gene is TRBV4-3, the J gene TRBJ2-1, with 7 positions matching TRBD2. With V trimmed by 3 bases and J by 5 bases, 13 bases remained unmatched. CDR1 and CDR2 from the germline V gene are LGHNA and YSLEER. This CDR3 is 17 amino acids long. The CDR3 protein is CASSQSFGLAVNNEQFF. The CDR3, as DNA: TGCGCCAGCAGCCAGAGCTTTGGGCTAGCGGTAAACAATGAGCAGTTCTTC.